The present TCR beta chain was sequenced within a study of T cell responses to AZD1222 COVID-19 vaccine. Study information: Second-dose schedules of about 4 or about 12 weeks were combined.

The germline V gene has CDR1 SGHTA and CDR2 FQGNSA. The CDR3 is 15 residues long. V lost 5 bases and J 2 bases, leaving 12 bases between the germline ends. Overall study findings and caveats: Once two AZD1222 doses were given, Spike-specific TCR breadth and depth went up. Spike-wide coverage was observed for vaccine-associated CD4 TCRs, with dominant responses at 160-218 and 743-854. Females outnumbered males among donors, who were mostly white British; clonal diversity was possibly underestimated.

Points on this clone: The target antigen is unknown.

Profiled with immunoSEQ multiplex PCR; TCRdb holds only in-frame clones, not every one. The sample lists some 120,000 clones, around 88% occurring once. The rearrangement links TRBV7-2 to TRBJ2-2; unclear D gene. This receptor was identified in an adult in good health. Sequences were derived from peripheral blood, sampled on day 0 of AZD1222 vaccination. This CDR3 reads CASSLRQTNTGELFF. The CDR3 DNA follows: TGTGCCAGCAGCCTTAGGCAGACTAACACCGGGGAGCTGTTTTTT.